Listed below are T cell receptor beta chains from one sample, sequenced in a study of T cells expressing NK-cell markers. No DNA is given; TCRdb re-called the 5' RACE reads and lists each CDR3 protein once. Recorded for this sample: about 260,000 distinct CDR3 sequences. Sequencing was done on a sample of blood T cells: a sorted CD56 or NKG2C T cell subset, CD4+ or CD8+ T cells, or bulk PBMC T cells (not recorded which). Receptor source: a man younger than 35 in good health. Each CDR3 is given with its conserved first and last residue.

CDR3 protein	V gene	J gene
CASRGLAGSTSSTDTQYF	TRBV12-3/TRBV12-4	TRBJ2-3
CASSQTPGGAYEQYF	TRBV12-3/TRBV12-4	TRBJ2-7
CASSLVREREQFF	TRBV7-2	TRBJ2-1
CASSLVTGANYGYTF	TRBV12-3/TRBV12-4	TRBJ1-2
CSVRKRLVFNTDTQYF	TRBV29-1	TRBJ2-3
CASSQGLAGGFETQYF	TRBV4-2	TRBJ2-5
CAWGGAENQPQHF	TRBV30	TRBJ1-5
CSVGPGLNTEAFF	TRBV29-1	TRBJ1-1
CAISEYSRRETSPYNEQFF	TRBV10-3	TRBJ2-1
CASSLRQAGTDTQYF	TRBV12-3/TRBV12-4	TRBJ2-3
CSVAKDRGTGTEAFF	TRBV29-1	TRBJ1-1
CASSPAGGAAKNIQYF	TRBV28	TRBJ2-4
CSVRQGVEAFF	TRBV29-1	TRBJ1-1
CASSLQWTDNSPLHF	TRBV6-5	TRBJ1-6
CATEWWTGLNTEAFF	TRBV12-3/TRBV12-4	TRBJ1-1
CASSPGRGRGDEQYF	TRBV5-1	TRBJ2-7
CASTSVYNEQFF	TRBV5-1	TRBJ2-1
CASSYTLPGLAGYNEQFF	TRBV6-5	TRBJ2-1
CAGRSGANVLTF	TRBV6-6	TRBJ2-6
CASSEGGGRNQPQHF	TRBV6-1	TRBJ1-5
CACRGGGQGNEQFF	TRBV19	TRBJ2-1
CATSQRGTKSSYEQYF	TRBV11-2	TRBJ2-7
CASTPLGQSSYEQYF	TRBV6-2/TRBV6-3	TRBJ2-7
CSAQGGTVGYNSPLHF	TRBV20-1	TRBJ1-6
CASTVSRDRFREQYF	TRBV12-3/TRBV12-4	TRBJ2-7
CATSLRRPNTGELFF	TRBV15	TRBJ2-2
CSANRARGETQYF	TRBV20-1	TRBJ2-5
CAIRTDGTGYGYTF	TRBV10-3	TRBJ1-2
CASSFSSGAKVHNEQFF	TRBV7-9	TRBJ2-1
CASSFVGPIQETQYF	TRBV12-3/TRBV12-4	TRBJ2-5
CASSLTFASDEQFF	TRBV7-3	TRBJ2-1
CSAGRGVNEQFF	TRBV29-1	TRBJ2-1
CASSLAGGRYGYTF	TRBV12-3/TRBV12-4	TRBJ1-2
CASSFGEAITEQFF	TRBV12-3/TRBV12-4	TRBJ2-1
CASSLGGVAFF	TRBV11-3	TRBJ1-1
CASSWGADRATEAFF	TRBV5-1	TRBJ1-1
CSVEESSGPNFYEQYF	TRBV29-1	TRBJ2-7
CASSSYRDRHQETQYF	TRBV27	TRBJ2-5
CASSLDVGRSTYEQYF	TRBV7-2	TRBJ2-7
CASSQAGQRPNYGYTF	TRBV3-1	TRBJ1-2
CASTIGQWNTEAFF	TRBV12-3/TRBV12-4	TRBJ1-1
CSAKWRQGAEAFF	TRBV20-1	TRBJ1-1
CATSESPNEQFF	TRBV24-1	TRBJ2-1
CSAPPGQYYGYTF	TRBV20-1	TRBJ1-2
CASRLYGTQYF	TRBV12-3/TRBV12-4	TRBJ2-3
CASSLVRPNTGELFF	TRBV7-8	TRBJ2-2
CASSESVGGLFEQFF	TRBV10-1	TRBJ2-1
CASSDQRGQGGDTQYF	TRBV5-1	TRBJ2-3
CAWSSGRGGTDTQYF	TRBV30	TRBJ2-3